This TCR beta chain was sequenced during a study of T cells in Graves' hyperthyroidism and ophthalmopathy. At the level of the study: At the time of initial diagnosis and before any treatment, peripheral blood was collected.

Patients between 18 and 65 years old had hyperthyroidism, newly diagnosed and lasting under 2 months. Reasons for excluding patients were uncontrolled infection, other autoimmune disease, pregnancy or lactation. This sample holds PBMCs from approximately 10 ml fresh peripheral blood. This clonotype was recorded only once. CDR3 size: 18 residues. J lost 5 bases, V lost 6 bases, and 12 bases had no gene match. Germline CDR1 is MDHEN and CDR2 is SYDVKM. Template material for amplifying TCR beta CDR3 regions consisted of RNA transcripts. TCR CDR3 regions were first amplified by RT-PCR with HTBI primers. TCRdb re-called the multiplex PCR reads with MiXCR, one entry per CDR3 protein. The sample carries 600,000 or so distinct CDR3 sequences, roughly 16% recorded once.

This TCR derives from a woman under 40 with Graves' hyperthyroidism. The sequenced material came from blood. The rearrangement uses TRBV28 and TRBJ2-5; 16 positions match TRBD2. This chain's CDR3 is CASSPGTSGRAVGETQYF. CDR3 nucleotides: TGTGCCAGCAGCCCTGGGACTAGCGGGAGGGCCGTCGGGGAGACCCAGTACTTC.